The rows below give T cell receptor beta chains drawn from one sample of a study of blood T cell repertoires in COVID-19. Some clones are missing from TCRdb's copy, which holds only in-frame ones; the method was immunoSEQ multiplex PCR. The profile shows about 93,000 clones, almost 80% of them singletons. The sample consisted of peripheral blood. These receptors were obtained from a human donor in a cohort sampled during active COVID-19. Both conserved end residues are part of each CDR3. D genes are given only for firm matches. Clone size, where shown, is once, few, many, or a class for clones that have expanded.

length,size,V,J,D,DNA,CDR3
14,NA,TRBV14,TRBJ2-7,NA,TGTGCCAGCAGACCCATGGGGGGGCGCCACGAGCAGTACTTC,CASRPMGGRHEQYF
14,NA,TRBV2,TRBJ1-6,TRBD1,TGTGCCAGCAGCGACAGGGGGCGCGGTTCACCCCTCCACTTT,CASSDRGRGSPLHF
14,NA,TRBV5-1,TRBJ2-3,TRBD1,TGCGCCAGCAGCTTACAGGGGGCTACAGATACGCAGTATTTT,CASSLQGATDTQYF
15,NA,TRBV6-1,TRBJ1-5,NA,TGTGCCAGCAGTGAAGCGCGAGGTCAGCATCAGCCCCAGCATTTT,CASSEARGQHQPQHF
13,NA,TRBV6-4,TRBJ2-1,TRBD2,TGTGCCAGCAGTAAGACTAGCCGGTTAGAGCAGTTCTTC,CASSKTSRLEQFF
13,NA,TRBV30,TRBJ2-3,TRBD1,TGTGCCGGGGGACAGGCCGCGACGGATACGCAGTATTTT,CAGGQAATDTQYF
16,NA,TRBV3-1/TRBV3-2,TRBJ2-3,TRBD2,TGTGCCAGCAGCCATCTAGCGGGAGGCAGCACAGATACGCAGTATTTT,CASSHLAGGSTDTQYF
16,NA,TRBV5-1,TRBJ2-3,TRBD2,TGCGCCAGCAAATACGTACTAGCGGGAGGGACAGATACGCAGTATTTT,CASKYVLAGGTDTQYF
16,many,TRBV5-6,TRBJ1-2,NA,TGTGCCAGCAGCTTGAGTCCGCGAAGTCTAAACTATGGCTACACCTTC,CASSLSPRSLNYGYTF
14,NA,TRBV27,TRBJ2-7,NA,TGTGCCAGCAGCCTTGGTTGGGGGGGCCGCGAGCAGTACTTC,CASSLGWGGREQYF
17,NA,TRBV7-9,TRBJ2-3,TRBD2,TGTGCCAGCAGCCCCGGACTAGCGGGGGGGCGAGCAGATACGCAGTATTTT,CASSPGLAGGRADTQYF
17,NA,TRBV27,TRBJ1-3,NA,TGTGCCAGCAGTTTATCGCCCTCCTCGGTCTCTGGAAACACCATATATTTT,CASSLSPSSVSGNTIYF
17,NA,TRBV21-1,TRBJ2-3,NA,TGTGCCAGCAGCATGGGTAGCGGGGGACTGGCTCCAGATACGCAGTATTTT,CASSMGSGGLAPDTQYF
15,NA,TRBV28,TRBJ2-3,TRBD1,TGTGCCAGTTGTACCGGGACAGGAGGAAGGGGTACGCAGTATTTT,CASCTGTGGRGTQYF
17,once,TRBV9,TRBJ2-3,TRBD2,TGTGCCAGCAGCGTAGGTACAAGCGGGAGTCGGACAGATACGCAGTATTTT,CASSVGTSGSRTDTQYF
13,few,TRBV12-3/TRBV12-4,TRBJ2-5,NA,TGTGCCAGCAGTTTTGGGGCGGGGAAGACCCAGTACTTC,CASSFGAGKTQYF
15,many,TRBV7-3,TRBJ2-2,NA,TGTGCCAGCAGCTTATATGCGGGGCCCACCGGGGAGCTGTTTTTT,CASSLYAGPTGELFF
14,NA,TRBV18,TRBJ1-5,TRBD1,TGTGCCAGCTCAGCAGGGGGACAAAAGCAGCCCCAGCATTTT,CASSAGGQKQPQHF
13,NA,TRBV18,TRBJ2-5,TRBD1,TGTGCCAGCTCACGACAGGGGAAAGAGACCCAGTACTTC,CASSRQGKETQYF
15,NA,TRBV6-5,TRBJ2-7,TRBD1,TGTGCCAGCAGGGACACAGGGGGCGTCTCCTACGAGCAGTACTTC,CASRDTGGVSYEQYF
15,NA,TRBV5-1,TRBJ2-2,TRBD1,TGCGCCAGCAGCGCAGGGGGACCGAACACCGGGGAGCTGTTTTTT,CASSAGGPNTGELFF
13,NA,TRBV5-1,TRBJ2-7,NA,TGCGCCAGCAGCTTGGCTAGCAGCCACGGGCAGTACTTC,CASSLASSHGQYF
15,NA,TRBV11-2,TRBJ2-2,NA,TGTGCCAGCAGCTTAGTTTCTAGGGGGTCCGGGGAGCTGTTTTTT,CASSLVSRGSGELFF
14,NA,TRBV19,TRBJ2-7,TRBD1,TGTGCCAGTAGAGACAGGGGGCGCGGGTACGAGCAGTACTTC,CASRDRGRGYEQYF
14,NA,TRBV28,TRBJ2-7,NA,TGTGCCAGCAAACTCCGTCCTAATTCCTACGAGCAGTACTTC,CASKLRPNSYEQYF
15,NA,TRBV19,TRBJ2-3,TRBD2,TGTGCCAGTAGTATAGGGACTAGTGAAGCAGATACGCAGTATTTT,CASSIGTSEADTQYF
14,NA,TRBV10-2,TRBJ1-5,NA,TGCGCCAGCAGAGCGGGACAAGTTAATCAGCCCCAGCATTTT,CASRAGQVNQPQHF
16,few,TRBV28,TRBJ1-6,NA,TGTGCCAGCAGTTTTGGAGGACCGGTGGGTAATTCACCCCTCCACTTT,CASSFGGPVGNSPLHF
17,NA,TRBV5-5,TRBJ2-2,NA,TGTGCCAGCAGCTTGAATCAAGGAGGGGTGAACACCGGGGAGCTGTTTTTT,CASSLNQGGVNTGELFF
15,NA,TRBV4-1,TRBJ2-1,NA,NA,CASSQEVAGGAGYFF
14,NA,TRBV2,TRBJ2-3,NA,TGTGCCAGCTTGGGAGGCAGTCTGGCAGATACGCAGTATTTT,CASLGGSLADTQYF
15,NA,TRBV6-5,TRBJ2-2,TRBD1,TGTGCCAGCAGTCGCCGGACAGGGGGAACCGGGGAGCTGTTTTTT,CASSRRTGGTGELFF
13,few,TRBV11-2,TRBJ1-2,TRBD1,TGTGCCAGCAGACAAATAGGGGGCCCTGGCTACACCTTC,CASRQIGGPGYTF
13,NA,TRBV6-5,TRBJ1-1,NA,TGTGCCAGCAGGGGGCTGTTGAACACTGAAGCTTTCTTT,CASRGLLNTEAFF
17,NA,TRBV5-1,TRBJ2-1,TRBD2,TGCGCCAGCAGCTTGTCCACTAGCGGGGGTCTAGCAAATGAGCAGTTCTTC,CASSLSTSGGLANEQFF
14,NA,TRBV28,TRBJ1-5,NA,TGTGCCAGCCAAGTCCAGGGATACAATCAGCCCCAGCATTTT,CASQVQGYNQPQHF
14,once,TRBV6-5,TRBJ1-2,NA,TGTGCCAGCAGTTACCCGTCGACAGGCTATGGCTACACCTTC,CASSYPSTGYGYTF
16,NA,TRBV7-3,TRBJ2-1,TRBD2,TGTGCCAGCAGCTTAATTGGCGGGAGTAGTAACAATGAGCAGTTCTTC,CASSLIGGSSNNEQFF
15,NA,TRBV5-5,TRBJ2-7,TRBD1,TGTGCCAGCAGCTTGGTAGGGACAGGGCACTACGAGCAGTACTTC,CASSLVGTGHYEQYF
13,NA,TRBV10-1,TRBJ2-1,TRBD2,TGCGCCAGCAGTGAGTCTAGCGGGATCAGGCAGTTCTTC,CASSESSGIRQFF
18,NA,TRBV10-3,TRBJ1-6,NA,TGTGCCATCAGTGACCATGGGCGGGCTCGGGTTAGTAATTCACCCCTCCACTTT,CAISDHGRARVSNSPLHF
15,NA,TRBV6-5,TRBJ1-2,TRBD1,TGTGCCAGCAGATCGGGAGGGACAGGGAATGATGGCTACACCTTC,CASRSGGTGNDGYTF
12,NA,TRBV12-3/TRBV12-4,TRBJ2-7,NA,TGTGCCAGCAGTACTAGCCCCTACGAGCAGTACTTC,CASSTSPYEQYF
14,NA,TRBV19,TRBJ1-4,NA,TGTGCCAGCGGGAAAGTTGCAACTAATGAAAAACTGTTTTTT,CASGKVATNEKLFF
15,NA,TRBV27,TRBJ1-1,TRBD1,TGTGCCAGCAGCCGGGACAGGTCACCGAACACTGAAGCTTTCTTT,CASSRDRSPNTEAFF
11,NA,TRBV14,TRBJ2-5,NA,TGTGCCAGCAGCCAAGGACTGAACCAGTACTTC,CASSQGLNQYF
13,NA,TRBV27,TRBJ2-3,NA,TGTGCCAGCAGTTTTTCATCCACAGATACGCAGTATTTT,CASSFSSTDTQYF